What follows are 3 T cell receptor beta chains derived from one specimen sequenced in a study of identical twins. Using its own MiXCR run on the 5' RACE reads, TCRdb lists one record per CDR3 protein. The data hold 200,000 to 250,000 distinct CDR3 sequences, with 7% observed a single time. This sample was also put to use in a study of yellow fever vaccine responses in identical twins.

The specimen was memory (CD45RO+) T cells sorted from blood. These receptors were collected from a woman in her late teens or twenties in good health.

This clonotype was counted many times. The V call is TRBV2, the J call TRBJ1-6; TRBD1 agrees at 10 bases. There are 17 residues in the CDR3. CDR1 SNHLY and CDR2 FYNNEI come from the germline V gene. Trimming removed 1 base from V and 7 bases from J; junction bases left unmatched: 7. CDR3 sequence (DNA): TGTGCCAGCAGTGAAGGGGGGACAGGGGCCGGCAATTCACCCCTCCACTTT. Translated: CASSEGGTGAGNSPLHF. The full variable domain, its missing parts supplied by reference TRBV2 and TRBJ1-6, is EPEVTQTPSHQVTQMGQEVILRCVPISNHLYFYWYRQILGQKVEFLVSFYNNEISEKSEIFDDQFSVERPDGSNFTLKIRSTKLEDSAMYFCASSEGGTGAGNSPLHFGNGTRLTVT.

The chain carries TRBV20-1 and TRBJ2-2; tentatively, D is TRBD1 or TRBD2 (6 bases each). The length of the CDR3 is 17 residues. The germline V and J ends were trimmed by 0 bases and 1 base, with 15 bases remaining between them. CDR1 and CDR2 (germline): DFQATT, SNEGSKA (reference sequence). CDR3 in amino acids: CSARDGGLGWNTGELFF. CDR3 in DNA: TGCAGTGCTAGAGATGGGGGGCTTGGATGGAACACCGGGGAGCTGTTTTTT.

This clonotype was seen a handful of times. The V gene is TRBV3-1, the J gene TRBJ2-1; tentative D call: TRBD1 (5 bases). This CDR3 contains 15 residues. V lost 4 bases, J lost 4 bases, and 14 bases lay in between. Germline CDR1 is LGHDT and CDR2 is YNNKEL (reference sequence). The CDR3 DNA reads TGTGCCAGCAGCCGCGGACACCCCACATACAATGAGCAGTTCTTC. Its protein product is CASSRGHPTYNEQFF.